These T cell receptor beta chains were read from a single sample in a study of CD8+CD57+ T cells in acquired aplastic anemia. In TCRdb, the reads were re-called with MiXCR into one record per CDR3 protein. The repertoire holds approximately 380,000 distinct CDR3 sequences, with about two thirds as singletons. What was sequenced was sorted CD4+, CD8+, or CD8+CD57+ T cells (not recorded which) from PBMCs. Receptors were obtained from a human donor in good health, serving as a control. The CDR3 runs from the conserved cysteine through the conserved F or W. D genes are given only for firm matches. Clone size is shown for a subset of rows, as once, few, many or a class of expanded clone.

abundance	d_gene	v_gene	j_gene	CDR3nt	CDR3aa
-	TRBD2	TRBV20-1	TRBJ2-2	TGCAGCGTTAGACATGCGGGGGATACCGGGGAGCTGTTTTTT	CSVRHAGDTGELFF
-	-	TRBV7-3	TRBJ1-6	TGTGCTAGCACCCCCACCGGGGCCATGCATTCACCCCCGCACTTT	CASTPTGAMHSPPHF
few	-	TRBV10-3	TRBJ1-5	TGTGCCATCAGTTTGGCCCGAGGGGGGGCTCGCAATCAGCCCCAGCATTTT	CAISLARGGARNQPQHF
many	TRBD2	TRBV19	TRBJ2-3	TGTGCCAGTAGTACCCTCTTCCAGCGGGGGGGTAGCACAGATACGCAGTATTTT	CASSTLFQRGGSTDTQYF
-	TRBD2	TRBV5-5	TRBJ2-3	TGTGCCAGGAGCGGGGAGCGGGGTGGCACAGATACGCAGTATTTT	CARSGERGGTDTQYF
-	TRBD2	TRBV6-2/TRBV6-3	TRBJ2-2	TGTGCCAGCAGTCACCAACTAGCGGGGGGCCCCGCGAACACCGGGGAGCTGTTTTTT	CASSHQLAGGPANTGELFF
-	-	TRBV12-3/TRBV12-4	TRBJ2-5	TGTGCCAGCAAGTTTACGGAAGGAGGTGAGACCCAGTACTTC	CASKFTEGGETQYF
-	-	TRBV15	TRBJ1-6	TGTGCCGCCGCCGTGACAGAGAATAATTCACCCCTCCACTTT	CAAAVTENNSPLHF
-	TRBD1	TRBV7-2	TRBJ1-1	TGTGCCAGCAGCTTAAGAACAGGGGGCGGACGGACTGAAGCTTTCTTT	CASSLRTGGGRTEAFF
many	-	TRBV5-8	TRBJ2-5	TGTGCCAGCAGCTTGTTCGGGGAGACCCAGTACTTC	CASSLFGETQYF
once	-	TRBV5-5	TRBJ1-6	TGTGCCAGCAGCTTACTCGCGACCGGGGTCGATAATTCACCCCTCCACTTT	CASSLLATGVDNSPLHF
few	-	TRBV20-1	TRBJ2-7	TGCAGTGCTAGAGATACTGGTGGACGGCTGGCCAACGAGCAGTACTTC	CSARDTGGRLANEQYF
few	TRBD2	TRBV2	TRBJ2-5	TGTGCCAGCAGAGGGACTAGCGGGAGTCTGGAGACCCAGTACTTC	CASRGTSGSLETQYF
-	TRBD2	TRBV7-3	TRBJ2-5	TGTGCCAGCAGCTTCAGTCTAGCGGGGGTGGACAATGAGTACTTC	CASSFSLAGVDNEYF
many	-	TRBV5-1	TRBJ1-2	TGCGCCAGCAGCTTGAATTACCGGGGTAACTATGGCTACACCTTC	CASSLNYRGNYGYTF
-	-	TRBV20-1	TRBJ1-5	TGCAGTGCTAGAGGTCGCGGGGCCTTGGGCAATCAGCCCCAGCATTTT	CSARGRGALGNQPQHF
-	-	TRBV7-2	TRBJ2-7	TGTGCCAGCAGTCCCGACGGGGGGAGGGGGATTCCTCAGTACTTC	CASSPDGGRGIPQYF
-	TRBD1	TRBV5-6	TRBJ1-6	TGTGCCAGCAGCTCGGGACAGGGGTGGAATTCACCCCTCCACTTT	CASSSGQGWNSPLHF
-	-	TRBV7-3	TRBJ1-2	TGTGCCAGCAGCTTATCGGGGTCGACAGCGAACACTGAAACCTTC	CASSLSGSTANTETF
-	TRBD2	TRBV15	TRBJ2-5	TGTGCCACCAGCAGAGGGACTAGCGGGGGGGAAGAGACCCAGTACTTC	CATSRGTSGGEETQYF
-	TRBD2	TRBV7-3	TRBJ2-7	TGTGCCAGCAGCTTCGGACTAGACGAGGGGGAGCAGTACTTC	CASSFGLDEGEQYF
-	-	TRBV7-3	TRBJ2-7	TGTGCCAGCAGCTTAACGGGGCTGACAGGCGGCGAGCAGTACTTC	CASSLTGLTGGEQYF
-	-	TRBV12-3/TRBV12-4	TRBJ2-3	TGTGCCAGCAGTGACCGGACAGATACGCAGTATTTT	CASSDRTDTQYF
-	-	TRBV2	TRBJ2-5	TGTGCCAGCAGGCTAAGAGGTAACCAAGATACCCAGTACTTC	CASRLRGNQDTQYF
-	TRBD1	TRBV12-3/TRBV12-4	TRBJ1-1	TGTGCCAGCAGGGGACAGATGAACACTGAAGCTTTCTTT	CASRGQMNTEAFF
-	-	TRBV20-1	TRBJ2-1	TGCAGTGCTAGTAAGGGTTCGGCAGAGAATGAGCAGTTCTTC	CSASKGSAENEQFF
-	-	TRBV2	TRBJ1-4	TGTGGTGCTTTCGGTGAACAGATTGAAAAACTGTTTTTT	CGAFGEQIEKLFF